This TCR beta chain was found in a study of OX40 agonist ivuxolimab in advanced cancers. Study-wide points: There was clonal expansion of CD4+ and CD8+ blood T cells by week 6 at 0.1 to 3.0 mg/kg.

This clone has more than one count but fewer than ten. Its antigen is still unknown. The method was immunoSEQ multiplex PCR; TCRdb's version includes in-frame clones alone and lacks a portion of them. The sample includes approximately 15,000 clones, roughly 90% of them seen just once. Germline V gives CDR1 SGHTA, CDR2 FQGNSA. The CDR3 covers 14 residues. V was trimmed by 3 bases and J by 4 bases, leaving 13 bases between them. The rearrangement links TRBV7-2 to TRBJ2-7, with a possible D match to TRBD1 (5 bases). This clonotype was obtained from an adult with an advanced solid tumor such as melanoma, head and neck, liver or kidney cancer. The sample consisted of CD4+ or CD8+ T cells sorted from blood, taken in a trial of the OX40 agonist ivuxolimab. DNA of the CDR3: TGTGCCAGCAGCTTGGCTCTAGGGGCATACGAGCAGTACTTC. This translates into CASSLALGAYEQYF.